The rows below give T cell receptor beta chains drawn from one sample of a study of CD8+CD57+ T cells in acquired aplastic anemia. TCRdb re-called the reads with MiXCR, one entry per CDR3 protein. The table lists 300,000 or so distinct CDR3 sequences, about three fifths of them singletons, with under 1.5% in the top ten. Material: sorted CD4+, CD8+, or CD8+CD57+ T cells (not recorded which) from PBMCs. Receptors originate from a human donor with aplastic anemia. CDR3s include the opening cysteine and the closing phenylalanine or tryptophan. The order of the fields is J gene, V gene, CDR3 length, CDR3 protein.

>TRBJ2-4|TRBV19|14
CASSDTVAKNIQYF
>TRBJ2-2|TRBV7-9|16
CASSLDRFRGRGELFF
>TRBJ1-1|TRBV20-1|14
CSAITGSTHTEAFF
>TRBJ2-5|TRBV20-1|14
CSATRQGEGGPQYF
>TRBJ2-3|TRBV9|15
CASSRSGVGTDTQYF
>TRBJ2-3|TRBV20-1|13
CSAARTGTDTQYF
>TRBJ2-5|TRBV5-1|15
CASSLEPDSQETQYF
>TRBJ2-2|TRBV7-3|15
CASSLGLAETGELFF
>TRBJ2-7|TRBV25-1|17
CASSELAPGQASYEQYF
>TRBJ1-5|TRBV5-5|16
CASSFTTGGGNQPQHF
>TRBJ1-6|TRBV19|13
CASTWTANSPLHF
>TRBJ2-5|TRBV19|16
CASSIALGPTQETQYF
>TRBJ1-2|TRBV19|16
CASSTGTVAVNYGYTF
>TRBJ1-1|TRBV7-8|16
CASSLAAGKGVTEASF
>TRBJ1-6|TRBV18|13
CASSPTGDSPLHF
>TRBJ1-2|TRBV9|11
CASSVGGTNTF
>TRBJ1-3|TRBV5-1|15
CASSPRDFSGNTIYF
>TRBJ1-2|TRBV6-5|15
CASSRVAGRSYGYTF